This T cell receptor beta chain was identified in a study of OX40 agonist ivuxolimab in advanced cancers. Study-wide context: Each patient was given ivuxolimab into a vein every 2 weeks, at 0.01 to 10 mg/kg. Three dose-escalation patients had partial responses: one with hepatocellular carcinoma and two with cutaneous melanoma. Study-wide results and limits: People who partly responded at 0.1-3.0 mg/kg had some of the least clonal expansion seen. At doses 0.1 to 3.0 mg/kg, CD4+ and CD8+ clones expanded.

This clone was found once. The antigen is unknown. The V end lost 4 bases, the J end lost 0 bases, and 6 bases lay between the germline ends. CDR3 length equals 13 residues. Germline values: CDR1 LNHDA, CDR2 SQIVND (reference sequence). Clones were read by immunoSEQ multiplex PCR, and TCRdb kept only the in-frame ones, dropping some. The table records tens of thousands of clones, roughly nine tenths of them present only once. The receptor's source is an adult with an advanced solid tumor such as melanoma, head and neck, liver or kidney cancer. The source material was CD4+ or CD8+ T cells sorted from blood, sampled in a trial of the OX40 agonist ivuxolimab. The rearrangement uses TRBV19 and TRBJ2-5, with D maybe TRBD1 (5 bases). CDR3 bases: TGTGCCAGTAGTACGACAGACCAAGAGACCCAGTACTTC. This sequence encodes CASSTTDQETQYF. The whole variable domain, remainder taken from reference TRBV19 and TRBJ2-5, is DGGITQSPKYLFRKEGQNVTLSCEQNLNHDAMYWYRQDPGQGLRLIYYSQIVNDFQKGDIAEGYSVSREKKESFPLTVTSAQKNPTAFYLCASSTTDQETQYFGPGTRLLVL.